The 16 T cell receptor beta chains below were found in one sample sequenced in a study of monozygotic twins with inflammatory bowel disease (dated by TCRdb to about 2019). Library generation was performed with 5' RACE. For sequencing, an Illumina HiSeq 2500 was employed. TCRdb reprocessed the reads and assigns one entry to each CDR3 protein sequence, leaving out DNA. This sample's records show about 210,000 distinct CDR3 sequences. Jointly, the top ten make up roughly 8% of the sample. Sequenced input: blood. The receptors come from a human donor with ulcerative colitis or Crohn's disease, or a healthy co-twin of an affected twin (not recorded which).

The chain has TRBV7-2 and TRBJ1-1; there is no DNA to check the TCRdb D call of TRBD1. The CDR3 sequence is 15 residues long. Germline CDR1 is SGHTA and CDR2 is FQGNSA. The CDR3 protein is CASSLFIGGRTEAFF.

This chain joins TRBV4-2 and TRBJ1-1. The CDR3 runs to 14 residues. Germline assignment: CDR1 LGHNA and CDR2 YNFKEQ. CDR3 in amino acids: CASSQAGPNTEAFF.

The gene calls are TRBV11-1 and TRBJ2-2; TCRdb calls TRBD2, which cannot be checked without DNA. CDR1 is SGHAT, CDR2 FQDESV, per germline (reference sequence). This CDR3 has 18 residues. CDR3 residues: CASRRTGTSGKNTGELFF.

CDR3 residues: CASNRGDEVNEQFF. The rearrangement links TRBV5-1 to TRBJ2-1; TCRdb calls TRBD1, which cannot be checked without DNA. The CDR3 is 14 residues long. Germline CDR1 reads SGHRS; CDR2 reads YFSETQ.

This sequence joins TRBV20-1 and TRBJ2-7; absent DNA, TCRdb's TRBD1 call cannot be checked. This CDR3 spans 12 amino acids. Germline V CDR1 and CDR2: DFQATT, SNEGSKA (reference sequence). CDR3 residues: CSARRGSYEQYF.

V and J are TRBV5-1 and TRBJ2-1; TCRdb gives TRBD2 as the D gene, but with no DNA this cannot be confirmed. CDR3 size: 14 residues. Germline V gene data show CDR1 as SGHRS and CDR2 as YFSETQ. This CDR3 is CASSSASGRSEQFF.

The genes are TRBV12-3 or TRBV12-4 and TRBJ1-1; TCRdb's D call of TRBD1 is untestable without DNA. The CDR3 runs 13 residues. CDR3 region: CASSLQGNTEAFF.

The chain is built from TRBV6-5 and TRBJ1-2; TCRdb returns TRBD1, unconfirmable since there is no DNA. Germline V lookup: CDR1 MNHEY, CDR2 SVGAGI. This CDR3 comprises 16 residues. CDR3 residues: CASSYSGQGRNYGYTF.

The V call is TRBV6-6, the J call TRBJ1-6; TCRdb indicates TRBD1, and absent DNA this call remains unverified. This CDR3 spans 14 amino acids. Germline CDR1 MNHNY, CDR2 SVGAGI (reference sequence). CDR3 loop: CASSYLGAQPPLHF.

The V gene is TRBV20-1, the J gene TRBJ2-1; checking the TCRdb D call of TRBD1 is not possible without DNA. Germline V gene sequence: CDR1 DFQATT, CDR2 SNEGSKA (reference sequence). The CDR3 totals 14 residues. The CDR3 loop reads CSARPGTGVNEQFF.

This chain connects TRBV29-1 to TRBJ2-7. CDR3 length: 12 residues. CDR1 is SQVTM, CDR2 ANQGSEA, per germline. The CDR3 is CSVGHGTYEQYF.

The genes are TRBV5-1 and TRBJ2-7; TCRdb's D call of TRBD1 is untestable without DNA. The CDR3 covers 13 residues. The germline V gene encodes CDR1 SGHRS and CDR2 YFSETQ. The chain's CDR3 is CASSSTGSYEQYF.

The chain links TRBV5-1 to TRBJ1-2; TCRdb picks TRBD1, but there is no DNA to check that call. Per germline, CDR1 SGHRS and CDR2 YFSETQ. The CDR3 is 14 residues long. CDR3 sequence reads: CASSSTGGDYGYTF. Drawing the rest from reference TRBV5-1 and TRBJ1-2, the complete variable domain is KAGVTQTPRYLIKTRGQQVTLSCSPISGHRSVSWYQQTPGQGLQFLFEYFSETQRNKGNFPGRFSGRQFSNSRSEMNVSTLELGDSALYLCASSSTGGDYGYTFGSGTRLTVV.

V usage is TRBV6-2 or TRBV6-3 and J usage is TRBJ2-7. CDR1 is MNHEY, CDR2 SVGEGT, per germline. The CDR3 spans 12 residues. Here the CDR3 reads CASSYLYYEQYF.

The V gene is TRBV7-9, the J gene TRBJ1-5. Germline CDR1 SEHNR, CDR2 FQNEAQ (reference sequence). CDR3 length: 12 amino acids. The CDR3 loop reads CASSRGLQPQHF.

The chain links TRBV27 to TRBJ2-3; the D gene TCRdb calls, TRBD2, cannot be checked with no DNA. The germline V gene has CDR1 MNHEY and CDR2 SMNVEV (reference sequence). CDR3 length: 18 amino acids. This CDR3 is CASSSWPLIAGEADTQYF.